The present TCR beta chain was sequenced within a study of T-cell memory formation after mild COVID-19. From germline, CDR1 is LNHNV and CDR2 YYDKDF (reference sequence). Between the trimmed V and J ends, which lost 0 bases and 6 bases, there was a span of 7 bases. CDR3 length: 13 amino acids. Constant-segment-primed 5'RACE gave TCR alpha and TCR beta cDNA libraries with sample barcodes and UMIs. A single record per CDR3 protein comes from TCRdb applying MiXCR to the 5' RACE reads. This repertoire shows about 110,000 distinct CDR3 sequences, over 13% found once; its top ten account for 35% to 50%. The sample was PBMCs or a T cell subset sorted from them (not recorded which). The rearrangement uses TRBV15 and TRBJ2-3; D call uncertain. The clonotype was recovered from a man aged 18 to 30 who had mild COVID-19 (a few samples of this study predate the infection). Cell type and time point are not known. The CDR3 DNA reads TGTGCCACCAGCAGAGAAGTCGGCGATACGCAGTATTTT. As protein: CATSREVGDTQYF.